The present T cell receptor beta chain was sequenced within a study of neurological immune-mediated disorders. This clonotype was recorded many times. Per germline, CDR1 SGHTA and CDR2 FQGNSA. The germline V and J ends were trimmed by 2 bases and 7 bases, with 17 bases remaining between them. This CDR3 has 16 residues. TCRdb fed the 5' RACE reads into MiXCR, producing one record per CDR3 protein. In the table there are around 40,000 distinct CDR3 sequences, around 7.2% of which are singletons. This TCR was recovered from a man aged 45-60 years in good health. Sequencing used CD4+ T cells from blood. The gene calls are TRBV7-2 and TRBJ1-4; TRBD1 is a possible D gene (5 bases). CDR3 DNA sequence: TGTGCCAGCAGCTTATTGGGTCGGGGTCAGGGTGAAAAACTGTTTTTT. Translating it yields CASSLLGRGQGEKLFF.